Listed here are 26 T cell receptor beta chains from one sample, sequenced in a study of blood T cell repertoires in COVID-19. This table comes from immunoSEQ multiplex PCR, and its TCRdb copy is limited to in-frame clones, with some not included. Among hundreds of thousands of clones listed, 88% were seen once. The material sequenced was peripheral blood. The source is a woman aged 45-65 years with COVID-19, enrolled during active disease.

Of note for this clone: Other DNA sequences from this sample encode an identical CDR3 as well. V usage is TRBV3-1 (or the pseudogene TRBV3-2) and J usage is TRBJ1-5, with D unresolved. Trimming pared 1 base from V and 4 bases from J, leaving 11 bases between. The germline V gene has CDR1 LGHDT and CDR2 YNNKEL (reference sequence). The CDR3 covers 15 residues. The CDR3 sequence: CASSQGRGGNQPQHF. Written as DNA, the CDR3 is TGTGCCAGCAGCCAAGGCCGGGGTGGGAATCAGCCCCAGCATTTT.

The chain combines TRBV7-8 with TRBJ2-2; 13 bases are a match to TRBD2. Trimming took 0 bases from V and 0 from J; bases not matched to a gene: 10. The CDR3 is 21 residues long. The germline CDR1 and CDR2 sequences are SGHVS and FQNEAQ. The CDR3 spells CASSLAKLLAGGKANTGELFF. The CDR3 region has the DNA TGTGCCAGCAGCTTAGCGAAGTTACTAGCGGGGGGGAAAGCGAACACCGGGGAGCTGTTTTTT.

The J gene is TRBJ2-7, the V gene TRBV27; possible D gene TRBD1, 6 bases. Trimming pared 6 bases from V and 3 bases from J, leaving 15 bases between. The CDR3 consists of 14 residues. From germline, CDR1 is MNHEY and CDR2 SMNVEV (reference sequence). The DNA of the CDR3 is TGTGCCAGCAGCTTCCTGGACAGACTCTACGAGCAGTACTTC. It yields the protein CASSFLDRLYEQYF.

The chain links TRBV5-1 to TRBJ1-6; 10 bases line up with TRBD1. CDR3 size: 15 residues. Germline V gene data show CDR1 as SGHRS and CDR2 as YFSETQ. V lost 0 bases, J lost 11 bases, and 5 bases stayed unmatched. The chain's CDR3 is CASSLVTGGGAPLHF. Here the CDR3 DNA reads TGCGCCAGCAGCTTGGTGACAGGGGGCGGGGCACCCCTCCACTTT.

DNA for the CDR3: TGTGCCAGCAGCAAGCCACAGGACTATGGCTACACCTTC. Translated, it gives CASSKPQDYGYTF. The chain is built from TRBV6-2 or TRBV6-3 and TRBJ1-2; TRBD1 might be the D (5 bases). Germline CDR1 and CDR2: MNHEY and SVGEGT. V was trimmed by 6 bases and J by 3 bases, leaving 11 bases between them. The CDR3 has 13 amino acids.

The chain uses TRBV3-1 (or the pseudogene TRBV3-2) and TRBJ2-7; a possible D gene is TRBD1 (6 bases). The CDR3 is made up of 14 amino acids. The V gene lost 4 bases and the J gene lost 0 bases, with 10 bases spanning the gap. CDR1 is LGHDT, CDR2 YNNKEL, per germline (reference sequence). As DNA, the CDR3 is TGTGCCAGCAGCCCGGACAGCACCTCCTACGAGCAGTACTTC. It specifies CASSPDSTSYEQYF.

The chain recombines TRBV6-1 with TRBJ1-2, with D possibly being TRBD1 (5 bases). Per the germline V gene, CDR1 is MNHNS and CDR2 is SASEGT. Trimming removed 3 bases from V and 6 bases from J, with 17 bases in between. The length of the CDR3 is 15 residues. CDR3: CASSERDSGGDGYTF. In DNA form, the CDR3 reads TGTGCCAGCAGTGAGCGGGACTCCGGAGGAGATGGCTACACCTTC.

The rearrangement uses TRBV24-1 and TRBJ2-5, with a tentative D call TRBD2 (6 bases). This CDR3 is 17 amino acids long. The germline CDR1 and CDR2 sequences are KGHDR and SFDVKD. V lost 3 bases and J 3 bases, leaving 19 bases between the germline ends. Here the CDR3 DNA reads TGTGCCACCAGTGATCCTGGCGGGACCTCAACTAAAGAGACCCAGTACTTC. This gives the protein CATSDPGGTSTKETQYF.

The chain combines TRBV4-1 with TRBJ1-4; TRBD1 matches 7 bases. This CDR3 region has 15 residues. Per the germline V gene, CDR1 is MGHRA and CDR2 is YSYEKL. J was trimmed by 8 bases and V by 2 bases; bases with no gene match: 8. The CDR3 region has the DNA TGCGCCAGCAGCCAACCGAGGACAGGAGGAGAAAAACTGTTTTTT. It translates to CASSQPRTGGEKLFF.

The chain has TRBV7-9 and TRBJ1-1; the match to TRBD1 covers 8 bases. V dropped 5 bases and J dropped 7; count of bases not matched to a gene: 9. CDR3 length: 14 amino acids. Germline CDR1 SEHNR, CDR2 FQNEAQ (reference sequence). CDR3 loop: CASSLMTGAGEAFF. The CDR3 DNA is TGTGCCAGCAGCCTCATGACAGGGGCTGGTGAAGCTTTCTTT.

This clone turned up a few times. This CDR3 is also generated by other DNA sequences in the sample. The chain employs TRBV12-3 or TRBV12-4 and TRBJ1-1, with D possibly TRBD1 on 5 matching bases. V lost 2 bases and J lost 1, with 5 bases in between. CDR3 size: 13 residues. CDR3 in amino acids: CASSLRGNTEAFF. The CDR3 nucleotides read TGTGCCAGCAGTTTAAGGGGGAACACTGAAGCTTTCTTT.

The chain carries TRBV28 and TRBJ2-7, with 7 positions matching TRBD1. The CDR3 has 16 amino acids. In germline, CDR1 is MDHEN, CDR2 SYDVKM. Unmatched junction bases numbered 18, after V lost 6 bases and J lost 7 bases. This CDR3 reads CASSDRKQGVRGEQYF. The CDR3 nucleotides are TGTGCCAGCAGCGATAGAAAGCAGGGGGTGAGGGGGGAGCAGTACTTC.

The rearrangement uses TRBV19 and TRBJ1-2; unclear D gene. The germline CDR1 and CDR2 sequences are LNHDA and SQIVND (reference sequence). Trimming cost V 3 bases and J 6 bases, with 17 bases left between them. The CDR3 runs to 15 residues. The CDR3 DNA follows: TGTGCCAGTAGTATTCCCTTGTTTGGGGAGGATGGCTACACCTTC. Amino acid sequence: CASSIPLFGEDGYTF.

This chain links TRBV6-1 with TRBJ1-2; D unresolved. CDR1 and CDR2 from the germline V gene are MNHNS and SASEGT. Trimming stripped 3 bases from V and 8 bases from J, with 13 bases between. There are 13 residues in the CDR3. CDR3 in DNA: TGTGCCAGCAGTGAGGCCCAGGTTACGGGCTACACCTTC. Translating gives CASSEAQVTGYTF.

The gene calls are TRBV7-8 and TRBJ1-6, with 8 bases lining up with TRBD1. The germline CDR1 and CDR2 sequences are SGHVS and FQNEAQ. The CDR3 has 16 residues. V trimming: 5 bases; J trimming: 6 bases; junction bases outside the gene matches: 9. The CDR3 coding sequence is TGTGCCAGCAGCCCCCGGACAGACAGGGGTAATTCACCCCTCCACTTT. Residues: CASSPRTDRGNSPLHF.

CDR3 coding DNA: TGTGCCAGCCGGGGGGGGGCGGGCACAGATACGCAGTATTTT. Translation: CASRGGAGTDTQYF. The rearrangement uses TRBV28 and TRBJ2-3, with 8 bases that match TRBD2. V was clipped by 8 bases and J by 1 base; unmatched bases: 5. CDR1 and CDR2 from the germline V gene are MDHEN and SYDVKM. CDR3 size: 14 residues. The whole variable domain, filled in from reference TRBV28 and TRBJ2-3, reads DVKVTQSSRYLVKRTGEKVFLECVQDMDHENMFWYRQDPGLGLRLIYFSYDVKMKEKGDIPEGYSVSREKKERFSLILESASTNQTSMYLCASRGGAGTDTQYFGPGTRLTVL.

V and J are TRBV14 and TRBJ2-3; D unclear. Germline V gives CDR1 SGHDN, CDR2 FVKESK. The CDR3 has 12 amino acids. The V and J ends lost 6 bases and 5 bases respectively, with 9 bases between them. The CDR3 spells CASRRSGDTQYF. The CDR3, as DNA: TGTGCCAGCAGACGCTCAGGAGATACGCAGTATTTT.

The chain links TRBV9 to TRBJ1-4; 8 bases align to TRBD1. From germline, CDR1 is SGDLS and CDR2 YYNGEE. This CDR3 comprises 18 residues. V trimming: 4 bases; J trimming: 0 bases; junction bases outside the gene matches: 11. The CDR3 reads CASSLPGQVYSTNEKLFF. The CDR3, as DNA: TGTGCCAGCAGCCTCCCGGGACAGGTGTATTCAACTAATGAAAAACTGTTTTTT.

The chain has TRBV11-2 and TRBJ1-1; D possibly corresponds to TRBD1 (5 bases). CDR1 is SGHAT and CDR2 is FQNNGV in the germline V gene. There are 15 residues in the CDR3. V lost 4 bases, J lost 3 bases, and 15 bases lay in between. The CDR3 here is CASSSDGGVHTEAFF. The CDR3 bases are TGTGCCAGCAGCTCGGACGGGGGGGTTCACACTGAAGCTTTCTTT.

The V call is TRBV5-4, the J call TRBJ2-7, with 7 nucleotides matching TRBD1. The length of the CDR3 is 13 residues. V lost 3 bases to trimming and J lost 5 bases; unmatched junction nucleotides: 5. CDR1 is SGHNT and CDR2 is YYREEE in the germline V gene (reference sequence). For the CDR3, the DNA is TGTGCCAGCAGCTCGGACAGGAGGCACGAGCAGTACTTC. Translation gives CASSSDRRHEQYF. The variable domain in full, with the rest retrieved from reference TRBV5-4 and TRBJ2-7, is ETGVTQSPTHLIKTRGQQVTLRCSSQSGHNTVSWYQQALGQGPQFIFQYYREEENGRGNFPPRFSGLQFPNYSSELNVNALELDDSALYLCASSSDRRHEQYFGPGTRLTVT.

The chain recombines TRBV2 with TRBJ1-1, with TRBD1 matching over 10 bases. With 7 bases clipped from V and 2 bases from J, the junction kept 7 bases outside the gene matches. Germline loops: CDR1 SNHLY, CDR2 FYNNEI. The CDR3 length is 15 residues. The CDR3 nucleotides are TGTGCCAGCACCAGGACAGGGGGAATAAACACTGAAGCTTTCTTT. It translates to CASTRTGGINTEAFF.

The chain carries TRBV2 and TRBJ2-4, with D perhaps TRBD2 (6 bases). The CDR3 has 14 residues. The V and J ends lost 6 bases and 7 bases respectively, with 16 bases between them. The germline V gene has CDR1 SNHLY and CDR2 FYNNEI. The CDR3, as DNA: TGTGCCAGCAGCCCGACACGCGGGACGAACATTCAGTACTTC. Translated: CASSPTRGTNIQYF.

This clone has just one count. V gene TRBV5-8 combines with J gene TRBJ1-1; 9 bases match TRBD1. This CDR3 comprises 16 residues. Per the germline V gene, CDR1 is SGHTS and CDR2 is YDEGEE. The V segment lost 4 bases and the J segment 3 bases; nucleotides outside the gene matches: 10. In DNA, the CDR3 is TGTGCCAGCAGCGCTTGGACAGGGGCTGGGGACACTGAAGCTTTCTTT. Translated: CASSAWTGAGDTEAFF.

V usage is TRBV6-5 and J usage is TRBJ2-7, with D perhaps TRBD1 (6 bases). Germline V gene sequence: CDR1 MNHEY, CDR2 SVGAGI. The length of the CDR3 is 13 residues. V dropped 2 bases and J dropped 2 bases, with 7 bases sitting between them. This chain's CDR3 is CASSYGQTYEQYF. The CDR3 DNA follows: TGTGCCAGCAGTTACGGACAGACCTACGAGCAGTACTTC.

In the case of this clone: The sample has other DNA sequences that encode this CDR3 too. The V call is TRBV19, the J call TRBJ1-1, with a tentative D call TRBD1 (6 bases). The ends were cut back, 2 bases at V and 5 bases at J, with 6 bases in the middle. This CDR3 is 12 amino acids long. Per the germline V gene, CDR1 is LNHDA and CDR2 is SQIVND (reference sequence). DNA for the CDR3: TGTGCCAGTAGTATACAGGGGACTGAAGCTTTCTTT. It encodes CASSIQGTEAFF. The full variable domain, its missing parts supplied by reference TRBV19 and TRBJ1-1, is DGGITQSPKYLFRKEGQNVTLSCEQNLNHDAMYWYRQDPGQGLRLIYYSQIVNDFQKGDIAEGYSVSREKKESFPLTVTSAQKNPTAFYLCASSIQGTEAFFGQGTRLTVV.

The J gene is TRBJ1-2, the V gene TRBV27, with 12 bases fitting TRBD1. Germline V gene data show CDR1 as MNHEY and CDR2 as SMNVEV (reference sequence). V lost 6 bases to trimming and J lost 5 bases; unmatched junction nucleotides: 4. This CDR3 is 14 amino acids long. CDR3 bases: TGTGCCAGCAGCCCGGGACAGGGGGCTTATGGCTACACCTTC. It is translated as CASSPGQGAYGYTF.